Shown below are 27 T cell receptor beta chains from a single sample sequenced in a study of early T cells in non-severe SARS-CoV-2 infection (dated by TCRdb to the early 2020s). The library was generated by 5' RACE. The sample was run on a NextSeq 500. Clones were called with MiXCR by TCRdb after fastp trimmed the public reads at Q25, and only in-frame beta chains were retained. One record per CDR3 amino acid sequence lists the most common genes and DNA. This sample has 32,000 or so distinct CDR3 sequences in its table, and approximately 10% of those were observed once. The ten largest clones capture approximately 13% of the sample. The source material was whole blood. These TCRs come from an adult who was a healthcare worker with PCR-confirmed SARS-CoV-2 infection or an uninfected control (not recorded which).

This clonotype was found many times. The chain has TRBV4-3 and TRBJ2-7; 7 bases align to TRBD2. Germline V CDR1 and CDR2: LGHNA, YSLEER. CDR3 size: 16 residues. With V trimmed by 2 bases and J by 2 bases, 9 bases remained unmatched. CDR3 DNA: TGCGCCAGCAGCCAATCTACCTGGGGGGGGGCCTACGAGCAGTACTTC. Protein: CASSQSTWGGAYEQYF.

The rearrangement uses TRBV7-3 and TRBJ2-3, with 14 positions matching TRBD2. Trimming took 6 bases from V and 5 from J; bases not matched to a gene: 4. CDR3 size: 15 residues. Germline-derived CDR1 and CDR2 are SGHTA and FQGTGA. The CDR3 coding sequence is TGTGCCAGCAGGCCGACTAGCGGGGGGGAAGATACGCAGTATTTT. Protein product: CASRPTSGGEDTQYF.

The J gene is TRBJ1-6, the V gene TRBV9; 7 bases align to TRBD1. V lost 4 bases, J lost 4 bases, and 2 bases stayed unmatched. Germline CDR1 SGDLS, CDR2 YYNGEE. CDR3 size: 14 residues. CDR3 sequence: CASSPGQYNSPLHF. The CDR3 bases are TGTGCCAGCAGCCCGGGACAGTATAATTCACCCCTCCACTTT.

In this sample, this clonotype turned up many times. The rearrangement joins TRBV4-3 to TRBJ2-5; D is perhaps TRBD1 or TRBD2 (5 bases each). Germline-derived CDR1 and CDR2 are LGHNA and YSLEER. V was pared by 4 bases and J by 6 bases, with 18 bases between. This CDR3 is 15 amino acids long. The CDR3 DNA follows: TGCGCCAGCAGCCGGTACGCCGGTGGGGGTCAGACCCAGTACTTC. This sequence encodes CASSRYAGGGQTQYF.

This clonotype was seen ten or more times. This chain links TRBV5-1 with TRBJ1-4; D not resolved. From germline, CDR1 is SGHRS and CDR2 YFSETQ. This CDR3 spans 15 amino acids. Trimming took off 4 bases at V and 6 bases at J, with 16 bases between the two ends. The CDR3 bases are TGCGCCAGCAGCCCTCAGGTTGGAGGAGATGAAAAACTGTTTTTT. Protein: CASSPQVGGDEKLFF.

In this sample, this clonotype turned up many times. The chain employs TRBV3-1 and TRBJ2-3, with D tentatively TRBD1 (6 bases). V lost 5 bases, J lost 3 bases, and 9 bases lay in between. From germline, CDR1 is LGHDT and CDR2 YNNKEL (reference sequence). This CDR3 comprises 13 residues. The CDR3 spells CASSEGGTDTQYF. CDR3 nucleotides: TGTGCCAGCAGCGAAGGGGGAACAGATACGCAGTATTTT.

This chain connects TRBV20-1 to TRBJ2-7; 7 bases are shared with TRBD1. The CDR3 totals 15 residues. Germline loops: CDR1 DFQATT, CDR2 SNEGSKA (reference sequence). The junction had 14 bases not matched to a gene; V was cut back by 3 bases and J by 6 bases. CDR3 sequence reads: CSARPPTLAGGEQYF. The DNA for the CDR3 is TGCAGTGCTAGGCCCCCGACATTAGCAGGGGGCGAGCAGTACTTC.

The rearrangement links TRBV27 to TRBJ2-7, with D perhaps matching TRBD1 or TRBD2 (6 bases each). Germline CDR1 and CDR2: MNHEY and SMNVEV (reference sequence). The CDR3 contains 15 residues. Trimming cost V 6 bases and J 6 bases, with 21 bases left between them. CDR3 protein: CASSPRGTGAGEQYF. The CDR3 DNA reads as TGTGCCAGCAGCCCGAGGGGGACGGGGGCGGGCGAGCAGTACTTC.

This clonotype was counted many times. This CDR3 reads CASSLDLAGGTDTQYF. The DNA for the CDR3 is TGTGCCAGCAGCTTAGACCTAGCGGGGGGTACAGATACGCAGTATTTT. The chain combines TRBV7-2 with TRBJ2-3, with 11 bases fitting TRBD2. The junction had 3 bases not matched to a gene; V was cut back by 1 base and J by 3 bases. The germline V gene encodes CDR1 SGHTA and CDR2 FQGNSA. The CDR3 is 16 residues long.

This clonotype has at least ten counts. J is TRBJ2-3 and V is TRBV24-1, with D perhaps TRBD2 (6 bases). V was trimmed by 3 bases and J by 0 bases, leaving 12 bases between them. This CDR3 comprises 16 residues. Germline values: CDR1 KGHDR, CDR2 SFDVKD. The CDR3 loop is CATSDSSGGSTDTQYF. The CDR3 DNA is TGTGCCACCAGTGATAGTAGCGGAGGGAGCACAGATACGCAGTATTTT.

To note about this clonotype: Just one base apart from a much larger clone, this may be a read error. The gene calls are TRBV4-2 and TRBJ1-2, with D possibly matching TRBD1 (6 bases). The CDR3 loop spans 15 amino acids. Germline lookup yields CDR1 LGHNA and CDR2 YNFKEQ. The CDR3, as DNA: TGTGTCAGCAGCCAAGAGCGGGGGCCTAACTATGGCTACACCTTC. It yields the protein CVSSQERGPNYGYTF.

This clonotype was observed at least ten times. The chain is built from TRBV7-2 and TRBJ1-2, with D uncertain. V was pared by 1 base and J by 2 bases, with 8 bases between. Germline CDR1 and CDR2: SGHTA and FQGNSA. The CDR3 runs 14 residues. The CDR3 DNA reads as TGTGCCAGCAGCTTAGAGACGGGGAACTATGGCTACACCTTC. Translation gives CASSLETGNYGYTF.

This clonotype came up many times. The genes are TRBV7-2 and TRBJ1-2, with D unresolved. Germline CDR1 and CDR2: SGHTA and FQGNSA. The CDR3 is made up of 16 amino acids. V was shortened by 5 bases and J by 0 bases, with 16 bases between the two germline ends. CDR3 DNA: TGTGCCAGCAGCCTCGACCCCGGATCAGCTAACTATGGCTACACCTTC. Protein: CASSLDPGSANYGYTF.

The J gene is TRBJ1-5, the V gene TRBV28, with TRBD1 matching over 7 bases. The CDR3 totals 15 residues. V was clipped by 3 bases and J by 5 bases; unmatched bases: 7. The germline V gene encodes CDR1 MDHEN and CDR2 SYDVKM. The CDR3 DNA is TGTGCCAGCAGTTTGTCCGGGACAGCGTATCAGCCCCAGCATTTT. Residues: CASSLSGTAYQPQHF.

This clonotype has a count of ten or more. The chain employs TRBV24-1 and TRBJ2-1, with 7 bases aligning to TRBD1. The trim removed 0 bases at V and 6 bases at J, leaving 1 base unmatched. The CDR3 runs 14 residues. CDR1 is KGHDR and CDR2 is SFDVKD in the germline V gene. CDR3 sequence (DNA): TGTGCCACCAGTGATTTGGACAGGGTCAATGAGCAGTTCTTC. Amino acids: CATSDLDRVNEQFF.

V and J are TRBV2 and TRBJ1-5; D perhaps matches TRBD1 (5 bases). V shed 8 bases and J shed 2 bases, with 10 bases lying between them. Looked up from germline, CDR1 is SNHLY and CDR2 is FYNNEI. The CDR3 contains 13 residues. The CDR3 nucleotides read TGTGCCAGCCAGGGTACGGGCAATCAGCCCCAGCATTTT. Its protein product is CASQGTGNQPQHF.

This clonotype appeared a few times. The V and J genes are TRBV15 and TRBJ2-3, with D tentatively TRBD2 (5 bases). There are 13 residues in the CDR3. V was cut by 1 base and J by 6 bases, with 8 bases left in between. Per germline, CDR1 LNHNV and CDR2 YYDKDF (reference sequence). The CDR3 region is CATSRGTLDTQYF. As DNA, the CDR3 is TGTGCCACCAGCAGAGGGACTTTGGATACGCAGTATTTT.

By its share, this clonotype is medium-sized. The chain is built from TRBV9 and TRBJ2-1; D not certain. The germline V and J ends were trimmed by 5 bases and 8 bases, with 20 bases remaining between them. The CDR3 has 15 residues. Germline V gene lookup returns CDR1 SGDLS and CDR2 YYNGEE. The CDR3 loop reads CASSLDPLPSDEQFF. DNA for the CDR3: TGTGCCAGCAGTCTAGATCCCCTACCTTCGGATGAGCAGTTCTTC.

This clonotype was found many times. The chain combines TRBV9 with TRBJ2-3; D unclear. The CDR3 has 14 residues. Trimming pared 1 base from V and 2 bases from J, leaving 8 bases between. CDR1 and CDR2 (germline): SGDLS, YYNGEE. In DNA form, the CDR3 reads TGTGCCAGCAGCGTAACTACAAACACAGATACGCAGTATTTT. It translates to CASSVTTNTDTQYF.

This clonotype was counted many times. CDR3 DNA sequence: TGCGCCAGCAGCTTGGATGGGGGAGAGGAGGAGACCCAGTACTTC. Translation gives CASSLDGGEEETQYF. J is TRBJ2-5 and V is TRBV5-1, with D perhaps assigned TRBD1 or TRBD2 (5 bases each). V shed 0 bases and J shed 5 bases, with 14 bases lying between them. The CDR3 is 15 residues long. Looked up from germline, CDR1 is SGHRS and CDR2 is YFSETQ.

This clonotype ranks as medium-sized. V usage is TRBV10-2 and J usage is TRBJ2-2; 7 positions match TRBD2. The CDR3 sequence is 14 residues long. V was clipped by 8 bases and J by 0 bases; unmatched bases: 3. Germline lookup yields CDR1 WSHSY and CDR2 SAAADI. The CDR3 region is CASLGTTNTGELFF. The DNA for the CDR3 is TGCGCCAGCCTCGGGACTACGAACACCGGGGAGCTGTTTTTT.

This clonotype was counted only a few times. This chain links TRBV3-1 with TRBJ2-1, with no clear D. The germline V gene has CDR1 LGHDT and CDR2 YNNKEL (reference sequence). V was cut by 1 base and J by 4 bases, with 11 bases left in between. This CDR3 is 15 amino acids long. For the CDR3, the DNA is TGTGCCAGCAGCCAAGGCCCCGAAATATACAATGAGCAGTTCTTC. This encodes CASSQGPEIYNEQFF.

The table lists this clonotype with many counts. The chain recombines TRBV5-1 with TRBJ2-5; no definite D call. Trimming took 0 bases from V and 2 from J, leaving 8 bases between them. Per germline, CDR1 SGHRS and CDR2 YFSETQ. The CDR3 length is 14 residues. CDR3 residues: CASSLEGRQETQYF. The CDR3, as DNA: TGCGCCAGCAGCTTGGAGGGCAGACAAGAGACCCAGTACTTC.

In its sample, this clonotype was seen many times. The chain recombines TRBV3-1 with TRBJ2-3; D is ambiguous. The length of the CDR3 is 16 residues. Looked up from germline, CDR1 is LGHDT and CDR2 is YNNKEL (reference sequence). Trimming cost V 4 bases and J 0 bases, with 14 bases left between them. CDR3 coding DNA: TGTGCCAGCAGCCGGCCGACGGTCAGCAGCACAGATACGCAGTATTTT. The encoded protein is CASSRPTVSSTDTQYF.

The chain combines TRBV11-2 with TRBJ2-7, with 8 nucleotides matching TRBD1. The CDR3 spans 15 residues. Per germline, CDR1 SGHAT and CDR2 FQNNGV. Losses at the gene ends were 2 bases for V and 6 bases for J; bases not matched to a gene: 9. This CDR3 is CASSLMRDRSAEQYF. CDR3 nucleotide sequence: TGTGCCAGCAGCTTAATGCGGGACAGGTCCGCCGAGCAGTACTTC.

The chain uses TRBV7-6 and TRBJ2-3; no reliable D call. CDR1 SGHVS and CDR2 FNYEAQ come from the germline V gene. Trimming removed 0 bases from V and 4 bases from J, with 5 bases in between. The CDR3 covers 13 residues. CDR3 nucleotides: TGTGCCAGCAGCTTAGCTAAAGCAGATACGCAGTATTTT. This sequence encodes CASSLAKADTQYF.

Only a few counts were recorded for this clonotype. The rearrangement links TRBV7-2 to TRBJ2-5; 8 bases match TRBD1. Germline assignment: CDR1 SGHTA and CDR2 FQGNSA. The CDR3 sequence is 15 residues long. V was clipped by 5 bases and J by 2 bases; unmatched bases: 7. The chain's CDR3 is CASSPTGTGQETQYF. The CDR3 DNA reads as TGTGCCAGCAGCCCTACAGGGACAGGACAAGAGACCCAGTACTTC. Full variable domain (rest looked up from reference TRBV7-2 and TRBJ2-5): GAGVSQSPSNKVTEKGKDVELRCDPISGHTALYWYRQSLGQGLEFLIYFQGNSAPDKSGLPSDRFSAERTGGSVSTLTIQRTQQEDSAVYLCASSPTGTGQETQYFGPGTRLLVL.